What follows are 32 T cell receptor beta chains derived from one specimen sequenced in a study of cytomegalovirus exposure and HLA in healthy donors. PCR amplification relied on 60 Vbeta primers (plus 13 Jbeta primers). Assay: immunoSEQ multiplex PCR; the TCRdb copy retains only in-frame clones and omits some. Among 160,000 or so clones listed, around 78% were seen once. Sequenced: PBMCs. Receptors were obtained from a woman aged 40 to 55 in good health and CMV-seronegative.

This rearrangement joins TRBV11-3 to TRBJ1-4; tentative D call: TRBD1 (6 bases). Trimming removed 5 bases at V and 0 bases at J, with 19 bases between. The CDR3 sequence is 18 residues long. Germline CDR1 SGHNT, CDR2 YENEEA. CDR3 coding DNA: TGTGCCAGCAGCCCTCGGACAGACCTAGTTGCAACTAATGAAAAACTGTTTTTT. Translated, it gives CASSPRTDLVATNEKLFF.

The chain combines TRBV6-5 with TRBJ2-1; 9 bases are a match to TRBD1. The CDR3 is made up of 12 amino acids. V gave up 6 bases and J gave up 16 bases; unmatched junction bases: 10. From germline, CDR1 is MNHEY and CDR2 SVGAGI. This chain's CDR3 is CASSRDGTGNFF. CDR3 nucleotide sequence: TGTGCCAGCAGCCGCGACGGGACAGGGAATTTCTTC.

V gene TRBV11-2 combines with J gene TRBJ2-5, with D possibly TRBD1 on 6 matching bases. The germline V gene has CDR1 SGHAT and CDR2 FQNNGV. This CDR3 has 13 amino acids. Trimming removed 5 bases from V and 2 bases from J, with 9 bases in between. The CDR3 spells CASSQQGQETQYF. CDR3 in DNA: TGTGCCAGCAGCCAACAGGGTCAAGAGACCCAGTACTTC. Complete variable domain (other parts from reference TRBV11-2 and TRBJ2-5): EAGVAQSPRYKIIEKRQSVAFWCNPISGHATLYWYQQILGQGPKLLIQFQNNGVVDDSQLPKDRFSAERLKGVDSTLKIQPAKLEDSAVYLCASSQQGQETQYFGPGTRLLVL.

The chain combines TRBV5-1 with TRBJ2-5; 7 bases align to TRBD1. The V gene end was trimmed by 1 base and the J gene end by 3 bases; junction bases not matched to a gene: 3. The germline CDR1 and CDR2 sequences are SGHRS and YFSETQ. The CDR3 runs to 14 residues. The CDR3 DNA follows: TGCGCCAGCAGCTTGTCAGGGGGTAAAGAGACCCAGTACTTC. Translation gives CASSLSGGKETQYF.

J is TRBJ2-7 and V is TRBV2; D gene uncertain. The V gene's germline CDR1 is SNHLY and CDR2 FYNNEI. Trimming stripped 5 bases from V and 3 bases from J, with 11 bases between. The CDR3 has 13 amino acids. The CDR3 region has the DNA TGTGCCAGCAGTCCCAACAAATACTACGAGCAGTACTTC. Translation: CASSPNKYYEQYF.

This chain connects TRBV11-1 to TRBJ1-1; D call uncertain. In germline, CDR1 is SGHAT, CDR2 FQDESV (reference sequence). The CDR3 length is 15 residues. Trimming took off 2 bases at V and 0 bases at J, with 10 bases between the two ends. CDR3 nucleotide sequence: TGTGCCAGCAGCTTACTAGGTAACTTGAACACTGAAGCTTTCTTT. Translation: CASSLLGNLNTEAFF.

CDR3 protein: CSVDPSAYNEQFF. The CDR3 DNA sequence: TGCAGCGTTGATCCTAGCGCTTACAATGAGCAGTTCTTC. The J gene is TRBJ2-1, the V gene TRBV29-1, with a possible D match to TRBD2 (6 bases). Trimming removed 3 bases from V and 4 bases from J, with 10 bases in between. CDR1 and CDR2 (germline): SQVTM, ANQGSEA. The CDR3 consists of 13 residues.

The gene calls are TRBV27 and TRBJ2-7; 12 nucleotides agree with TRBD2. V trimming: 0 bases; J trimming: 6 bases; junction bases outside the gene matches: 3. CDR3 length equals 15 residues. Germline V lookup: CDR1 MNHEY, CDR2 SMNVEV (reference sequence). CDR3 in amino acids: CASSLSLAGGGEQYF. The CDR3, as DNA: TGTGCCAGCAGTTTATCCCTAGCGGGAGGGGGCGAGCAGTACTTC.

V usage is TRBV29-1 and J usage is TRBJ2-7; 12 nucleotides line up with TRBD2. The CDR3 covers 14 residues. The V gene's germline CDR1 is SQVTM and CDR2 ANQGSEA. The V segment lost 3 bases and the J segment 0 bases; nucleotides outside the gene matches: 0. The CDR3 loop reads CSVETSGSSYEQYF. CDR3 nucleotide sequence: TGCAGCGTTGAGACTAGCGGGAGCTCCTACGAGCAGTACTTC.

This chain connects TRBV2 to TRBJ1-1; possibly TRBD1 for D (5 bases). The V end lost 3 bases, the J end lost 10 bases, and 12 bases lay between the germline ends. The CDR3 is 12 amino acids. The germline CDR1 and CDR2 sequences are SNHLY and FYNNEI. DNA for the CDR3: TGTGCCAGCAGTGAGCGGCAGGGAGGAGCTTTCTTT. Residues: CASSERQGGAFF.

This clone was seen only a few times. The chain recombines TRBV6-5 with TRBJ2-7; 10 bases map to TRBD1. The germline gives CDR1 MNHEY, CDR2 SVGAGI. V was clipped by 6 bases and J by 6 bases; unmatched bases: 11. This CDR3 comprises 15 residues. CDR3 region: CASRPLRDRGLEQYF. CDR3 bases: TGTGCCAGCAGGCCCCTTAGGGACAGGGGTCTCGAGCAGTACTTC.

This chain uses TRBV30 with TRBJ1-1, with unresolved D. Trimming took 1 base from V and 1 from J, leaving 4 bases between them. This CDR3 is 12 amino acids long. CDR1 is GTSNPN, CDR2 SVGIG, per germline (reference sequence). CDR3 amino acids: CAWSDRNTEAFF. CDR3 bases: TGTGCCTGGAGTGACAGGAACACTGAAGCTTTCTTT.

The V gene is TRBV11-3, the J gene TRBJ1-1; 12 bases are a match to TRBD1. CDR1 is SGHNT and CDR2 is YENEEA in the germline V gene. With 5 bases clipped from V and 1 base from J, the junction kept 11 bases outside the gene matches. The CDR3 runs 18 residues. CDR3 nucleotides: TGTGCCAGCAGCCCATACCCCGGGACAGGGGGCGAGAACACTGAAGCTTTCTTT. It is translated as CASSPYPGTGGENTEAFF.

V is TRBV11-2 and J is TRBJ2-1; 11 nucleotides line up with TRBD1. V gave up 4 bases and J gave up 7 bases; unmatched junction bases: 6. Germline loops: CDR1 SGHAT, CDR2 FQNNGV. This CDR3 is built from 15 residues. The CDR3 here is CASSSGTGGGNEQFF. The CDR3 DNA is TGTGCCAGCAGCTCAGGGACAGGGGGGGGGAATGAGCAGTTCTTC.

The J gene is TRBJ1-2, the V gene TRBV30; D possibly corresponds to TRBD1 (6 bases). V lost 4 bases to trimming and J lost 2 bases, with 11 bases between them. The CDR3 is made up of 13 amino acids. CDR1 and CDR2 (germline): GTSNPN, SVGIG (reference sequence). CDR3 sequence reads: CAWNTGQNYGYTF. CDR3 DNA sequence: TGTGCCTGGAATACTGGACAGAACTATGGCTACACCTTC.

The V gene is TRBV19, the J gene TRBJ1-1, with D uncertain. Germline V gene sequence: CDR1 LNHDA, CDR2 SQIVND (reference sequence). Deletions cut 5 bases from V and 2 bases from J, with 18 bases between. This CDR3 spans 16 amino acids. The CDR3 loop is CASSPLHRGFNTEAFF. DNA of the CDR3: TGTGCCAGTAGTCCTCTCCACCGGGGTTTTAACACTGAAGCTTTCTTT.

This clone was recorded only once. V usage is TRBV30 and J usage is TRBJ2-5; D is perhaps TRBD2 (6 bases). The CDR3 has 15 residues. CDR1 and CDR2 from the germline V gene are GTSNPN and SVGIG (reference sequence). Trimming shortened V by 4 bases and J by 0 bases, and 15 bases separated the two germline ends. The CDR3 reads CAWTPRAGYQETQYF. As DNA, the CDR3 is TGTGCCTGGACCCCCCGGGCGGGGTACCAAGAGACCCAGTACTTC.

The genes are TRBV25-1 and TRBJ2-7; TRBD2 agrees at 10 bases. This CDR3 has 15 residues. V gave up 2 bases and J gave up 4 bases; unmatched junction bases: 5. Germline values: CDR1 MGHDK, CDR2 SYGVNS. The CDR3 DNA follows: TGTGCCAGCAGTGAAGCACTAGCGGGAATTTACGAGCAGTACTTC. Protein: CASSEALAGIYEQYF.

The chain links TRBV25-1 to TRBJ1-3; D is undetermined. Per the germline V gene, CDR1 is MGHDK and CDR2 is SYGVNS. The CDR3 contains 16 residues. With 3 bases removed from V and 0 bases from J, the gap between germline ends came to 12 bases. DNA for the CDR3: TGTGCCAGCAGTGATATACAGCTTAGCTCTGGAAACACCATATATTTT. This codes for CASSDIQLSSGNTIYF.

The chain couples TRBV5-1 to TRBJ2-2, with D maybe TRBD1 (6 bases). Germline V lookup: CDR1 SGHRS, CDR2 YFSETQ. The ends were cut back, 1 base at V and 2 bases at J, with 9 bases in the middle. CDR3 size: 15 residues. The CDR3 DNA reads as TGCGCCAGCAGCTTGCAACAGGGAAACACCGGGGAGCTGTTTTTT. Translation: CASSLQQGNTGELFF. Full variable domain (rest looked up from reference TRBV5-1 and TRBJ2-2): KAGVTQTPRYLIKTRGQQVTLSCSPISGHRSVSWYQQTPGQGLQFLFEYFSETQRNKGNFPGRFSGRQFSNSRSEMNVSTLELGDSALYLCASSLQQGNTGELFFGEGSRLTVL.

The gene calls are TRBV6-5 and TRBJ2-7; 9 bases are a match to TRBD2. With V trimmed by 2 bases and J by 3 bases, 8 bases remained unmatched. The CDR3 has 16 amino acids. Germline-derived CDR1 and CDR2 are MNHEY and SVGAGI. Here the CDR3 DNA reads TGTGCCAGCAGTTACGCCCTAGCGGGACTCGGCTACGAGCAGTACTTC. It is translated as CASSYALAGLGYEQYF.

The genes are TRBV11-2 and TRBJ2-7, with 10 bases fitting TRBD1. From germline, CDR1 is SGHAT and CDR2 FQNNGV. Trimming removed 5 bases from V and 6 bases from J; junction bases left unmatched: 4. The CDR3 runs to 13 residues. The CDR3 region has the DNA TGTGCCAGCAGCCGGGACAGGGGCCCCGAGCAGTACTTC. Translated: CASSRDRGPEQYF.

The rearrangement links TRBV13 to TRBJ1-4, with 7 bases lining up with TRBD1. Per germline, CDR1 PRHDT and CDR2 FYEKMQ (reference sequence). The CDR3 is 17 residues long. Germline trimming cut 2 bases from V and 3 bases from J; bases unmatched to any gene: 9. The CDR3: CASSLSRFGTANEKLFF. Here the CDR3 DNA reads TGTGCCAGCAGCTTATCCCGATTCGGGACAGCTAATGAAAAACTGTTTTTT. The variable domain in full, with the rest retrieved from reference TRBV13 and TRBJ1-4, is AAGVIQSPRHLIKEKRETATLKCYPIPRHDTVYWYQQGPGQDPQFLISFYEKMQSDKGSIPDRFSAQQFSDYHSELNMSSLELGDSALYFCASSLSRFGTANEKLFFGSGTQLSVL.

This clone appeared a few times. The genes are TRBV5-6 and TRBJ2-7; 13 bases match TRBD2. With V trimmed by 0 bases and J by 0 bases, 6 bases remained unmatched. The CDR3 contains 18 residues. Germline lookup yields CDR1 SGHDT and CDR2 YYEEEE. The CDR3 bases are TGTGCCAGCAGCTTGGAGGGACTAGCGGGAAAAAACTCCTACGAGCAGTACTTC. This gives the protein CASSLEGLAGKNSYEQYF.

The J gene is TRBJ2-1, the V gene TRBV30, with D perhaps TRBD2 (5 bases). The CDR3 sequence is 14 residues long. Trimming cost V 4 bases and J 4 bases, with 14 bases left between them. Per germline, CDR1 GTSNPN and CDR2 SVGIG (reference sequence). The CDR3 nucleotides read TGTGCCTGGACCGGGATAAACTTGTACAATGAGCAGTTCTTC. Translated, it gives CAWTGINLYNEQFF.

The rearrangement joins TRBV30 to TRBJ2-7; D is perhaps TRBD2 (6 bases). The V end was cut by 0 bases, the J end by 0 bases, with 12 bases between. Germline V gives CDR1 GTSNPN, CDR2 SVGIG (reference sequence). The CDR3 loop spans 15 amino acids. The DNA for the CDR3 is TGTGCCTGGAGTGTTATGCCCGGGGGCTCCTACGAGCAGTACTTC. It codes for CAWSVMPGGSYEQYF.

This chain uses TRBV28 with TRBJ2-7; 9 bases are a match to TRBD1. This CDR3 region has 14 residues. V lost 4 bases and J lost 3; bases outside the gene matches: 4. The germline V gene has CDR1 MDHEN and CDR2 SYDVKM. This CDR3 is CASSSWTGVYEQYF. In DNA, the CDR3 is TGTGCCAGCAGTTCCTGGACAGGGGTCTACGAGCAGTACTTC.

V usage is TRBV5-1 and J usage is TRBJ2-3, with TRBD2 matching 7 bases. The CDR3 contains 16 residues. V gave up 0 bases and J gave up 0 bases; unmatched junction bases: 4. From germline, CDR1 is SGHRS and CDR2 YFSETQ. The CDR3 DNA reads TGCGCCAGCAGCTTGGGTCTAGCGGTAAGCACAGATACGCAGTATTTT. Residues: CASSLGLAVSTDTQYF. Supplemented by reference TRBV5-1 and TRBJ2-3, the full variable domain reads KAGVTQTPRYLIKTRGQQVTLSCSPISGHRSVSWYQQTPGQGLQFLFEYFSETQRNKGNFPGRFSGRQFSNSRSEMNVSTLELGDSALYLCASSLGLAVSTDTQYFGPGTRLTVL.

The J gene is TRBJ2-2, the V gene TRBV7-9, with D maybe TRBD1 (5 bases). The germline CDR1 and CDR2 sequences are SEHNR and FQNEAQ (reference sequence). The CDR3 extends over 13 amino acids. The V end was cut by 2 bases, the J end by 4 bases, with 5 bases between. Written as DNA, the CDR3 is TGTGCCAGCAGCTTACAGGGCACCGGGGAGCTGTTTTTT. Its translation: CASSLQGTGELFF.

This clone was observed once. J is TRBJ2-2 and V is TRBV30; 13 nucleotides align to TRBD2. This CDR3 has 20 amino acids. Per the germline V gene, CDR1 is GTSNPN and CDR2 is SVGIG (reference sequence). V gave up 0 bases and J gave up 1 base; unmatched junction bases: 11. CDR3: CAWSVTSGRLGGWNTGELFF. CDR3 bases: TGTGCCTGGAGTGTGACTAGCGGGAGGCTCGGGGGGTGGAACACCGGGGAGCTGTTTTTT.

This chain links TRBV7-8 with TRBJ2-1; 7 bases map to TRBD1. CDR1 and CDR2 from the germline V gene are SGHVS and FQNEAQ. The CDR3 covers 14 residues. After removal of 5 bases from V and 4 bases from J, the junction contained 5 bases not matched to a gene. The CDR3 here is CASSTRQGYNEQFF. The CDR3 DNA follows: TGTGCCAGCAGCACCCGACAGGGTTACAATGAGCAGTTCTTC.

This clone was observed a handful of times. The V call is TRBV5-1, the J call TRBJ2-2, with TRBD1 matching 7 bases. With 3 bases clipped from V and 1 base from J, the junction kept 3 bases outside the gene matches. The CDR3 covers 15 residues. Germline V gives CDR1 SGHRS, CDR2 YFSETQ. The CDR3 DNA is TGCGCCAGCAGCTGGCAGGGGGAGAACACCGGGGAGCTGTTTTTT. It yields the protein CASSWQGENTGELFF.